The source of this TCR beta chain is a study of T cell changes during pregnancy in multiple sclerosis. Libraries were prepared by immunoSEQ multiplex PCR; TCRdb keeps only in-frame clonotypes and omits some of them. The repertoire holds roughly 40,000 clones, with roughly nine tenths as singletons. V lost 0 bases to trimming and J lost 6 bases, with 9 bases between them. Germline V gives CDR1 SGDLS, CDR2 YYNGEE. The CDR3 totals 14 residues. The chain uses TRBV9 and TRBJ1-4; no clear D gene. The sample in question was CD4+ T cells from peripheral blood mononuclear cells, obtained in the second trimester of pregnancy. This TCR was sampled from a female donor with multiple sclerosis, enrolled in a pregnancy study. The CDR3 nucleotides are TGTGCCAGCAGCGTAGGACAATTCCATGAAAAACTGTTTTTT. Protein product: CASSVGQFHEKLFF.